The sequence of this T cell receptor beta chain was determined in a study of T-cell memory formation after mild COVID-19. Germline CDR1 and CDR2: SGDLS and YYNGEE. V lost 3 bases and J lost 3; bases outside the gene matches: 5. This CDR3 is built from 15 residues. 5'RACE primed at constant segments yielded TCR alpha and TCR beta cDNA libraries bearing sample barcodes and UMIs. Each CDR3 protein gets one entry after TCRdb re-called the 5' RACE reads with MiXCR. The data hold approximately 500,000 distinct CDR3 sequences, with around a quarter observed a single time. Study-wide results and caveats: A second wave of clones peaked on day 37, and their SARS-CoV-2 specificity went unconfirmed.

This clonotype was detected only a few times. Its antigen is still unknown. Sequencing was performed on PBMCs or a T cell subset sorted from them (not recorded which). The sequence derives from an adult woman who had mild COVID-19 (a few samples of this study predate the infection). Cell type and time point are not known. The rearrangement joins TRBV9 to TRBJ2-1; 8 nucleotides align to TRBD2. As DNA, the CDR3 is TGTGCCAGCAGCGGTAGCGGGGAATTCTACAATGAGCAGTTCTTC. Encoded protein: CASSGSGEFYNEQFF.